This is a list of T cell receptor beta chains from one sample in a study of blood T cells in healthy people across ages. MiXCR, applied by TCRdb to the 5' RACE reads, yields one record per CDR3 protein. The sample records some 730,000 distinct CDR3 sequences, 22% being singletons. Sequenced input: blood. The receptors here all came from a man in his 70s in good health. The CDR3 runs from the conserved cysteine through the conserved F or W. Each record gives: J gene, D gene, V gene, clone size, CDR3 protein, CDR3 DNA. D genes are given only for firm matches. Some rows have no size entry. The others give once, few or many, or a class for an expanded clone.

J gene: TRBJ1-4
D gene: -
V gene: TRBV5-5
clone size: few
CDR3 protein: CASSWGDRRKNEKLFF
CDR3 DNA: TGTGCCAGCAGCTGGGGGGATCGCAGAAAAAATGAAAAACTGTTTTTT

J gene: TRBJ2-1
D gene: TRBD2
V gene: TRBV7-9
clone size: -
CDR3 protein: CASSSTLTSGKVDEQFF
CDR3 DNA: TGTGCCAGCAGCTCCACATTGACTAGCGGGAAGGTAGATGAGCAGTTCTTC

J gene: TRBJ2-1
D gene: -
V gene: TRBV15
clone size: -
CDR3 protein: CATTGQVYNEQFF
CDR3 DNA: TGTGCCACCACAGGACAAGTCTACAATGAGCAGTTCTTC

J gene: TRBJ2-3
D gene: -
V gene: TRBV5-7
clone size: -
CDR3 protein: CASSLEGEDTSTDTQYF
CDR3 DNA: TGTGCCAGCAGCTTGGAAGGAGAGGATACCAGCACAGATACGCAGTATTTT

J gene: TRBJ2-7
D gene: -
V gene: TRBV14
clone size: -
CDR3 protein: CASSHGILDYEQYF
CDR3 DNA: TGTGCCAGCAGCCACGGGATACTCGACTACGAGCAGTACTTC

J gene: TRBJ2-1
D gene: -
V gene: TRBV7-9
clone size: -
CDR3 protein: CASSLGSGDVAYNEQFF
CDR3 DNA: TGTGCCAGCAGCTTAGGTTCCGGGGACGTCGCCTACAATGAGCAGTTCTTC

J gene: TRBJ1-2
D gene: -
V gene: TRBV9
clone size: few
CDR3 protein: CASSVEPGEGWDYTF
CDR3 DNA: TGTGCCAGCAGCGTAGAGCCAGGAGAGGGTTGGGACTACACCTTC

J gene: TRBJ2-3
D gene: TRBD1
V gene: TRBV20-1
clone size: -
CDR3 protein: CSSSPGQGPDTQYF
CDR3 DNA: TGCAGTTCCTCCCCGGGACAGGGCCCAGATACGCAGTATTTT

J gene: TRBJ2-3
D gene: -
V gene: TRBV7-2
clone size: -
CDR3 protein: CASSLFGRLDTQYF
CDR3 DNA: TGTGCCAGCAGCTTATTTGGCCGTTTAGATACGCAGTATTTT

J gene: TRBJ2-7
D gene: -
V gene: TRBV28
clone size: few
CDR3 protein: CASSLGGIRVYEQYF
CDR3 DNA: TGTGCCAGCAGTTTAGGAGGGATTCGAGTTTACGAGCAGTACTTC

J gene: TRBJ2-3
D gene: -
V gene: TRBV10-3
clone size: few
CDR3 protein: CAISPVGADTQYF
CDR3 DNA: TGTGCCATCAGCCCGGTTGGGGCAGATACGCAGTATTTT

J gene: TRBJ2-3
D gene: -
V gene: TRBV5-5
clone size: few
CDR3 protein: CASSFPTDGFSTDTQYF
CDR3 DNA: TGTGCCAGCAGCTTTCCAACCGACGGTTTTAGCACAGATACGCAGTATTTT

J gene: TRBJ2-5
D gene: -
V gene: TRBV5-1
clone size: -
CDR3 protein: CASSSQGRPEETQYF
CDR3 DNA: TGCGCCAGCAGCTCCCAGGGGAGACCCGAAGAGACCCAGTACTTC

J gene: TRBJ2-7
D gene: -
V gene: TRBV7-9
clone size: -
CDR3 protein: CASSLSRLDEQYF
CDR3 DNA: TGTGCTAGCAGCTTAAGTCGTTTGGACGAGCAGTACTTC

J gene: TRBJ2-6
D gene: -
V gene: TRBV19
clone size: -
CDR3 protein: CASMSWVSGANVLTF
CDR3 DNA: TGTGCCAGTATGAGTTGGGTATCTGGGGCCAACGTCCTGACTTTC

J gene: TRBJ2-1
D gene: TRBD2
V gene: TRBV24-1
clone size: many
CDR3 protein: CATSDSTSGSLGEQFF
CDR3 DNA: TGTGCCACCAGTGACTCGACTAGCGGGAGCTTGGGTGAGCAGTTCTTC

J gene: TRBJ1-2
D gene: -
V gene: TRBV7-2
clone size: few
CDR3 protein: CASSPYRDNGYTF
CDR3 DNA: TGTGCCAGCAGCCCTTATCGTGATAATGGCTACACCTTC

J gene: TRBJ2-4
D gene: TRBD2
V gene: TRBV6-6
clone size: many
CDR3 protein: CASSYDGGSTPWNIQYF
CDR3 DNA: TGTGCCAGCAGTTACGACGGGGGGAGCACGCCTTGGAACATTCAGTACTTC

J gene: TRBJ2-1
D gene: TRBD2
V gene: TRBV11-3
clone size: -
CDR3 protein: CASSLEAGVRHEQFF
CDR3 DNA: TGTGCCAGCAGCTTAGAAGCGGGAGTACGCCATGAGCAGTTCTTC

J gene: TRBJ1-3
D gene: -
V gene: TRBV4-2
clone size: -
CDR3 protein: CASRSLQGSGNAIYF
CDR3 DNA: TGTGCCAGCCGATCCTTACAGGGATCTGGAAACGCCATATATTTT

J gene: TRBJ1-3
D gene: -
V gene: TRBV3-1
clone size: -
CDR3 protein: CASSQLVSSGNTIYF
CDR3 DNA: TGTGCCAGCAGCCAACTGGTCTCCTCTGGAAACACCATATATTTT

J gene: TRBJ2-3
D gene: TRBD2
V gene: TRBV2
clone size: -
CDR3 protein: CAGRGLAGVSDTQYF
CDR3 DNA: TGTGCCGGCAGAGGACTAGCGGGAGTTTCAGATACGCAGTATTTT

J gene: TRBJ1-2
D gene: -
V gene: TRBV20-1
clone size: few
CDR3 protein: CSATTDSYGYTF
CDR3 DNA: TGCAGTGCTACCACGGACAGCTATGGCTACACCTTC

J gene: TRBJ2-5
D gene: -
V gene: TRBV7-9
clone size: few
CDR3 protein: CASSLGSREQETQYF
CDR3 DNA: TGTGCCAGCAGCTTAGGAAGTCGGGAGCAAGAGACCCAGTACTTC

J gene: TRBJ1-3
D gene: -
V gene: TRBV7-8
clone size: -
CDR3 protein: CASSLGGGPRNTIYF
CDR3 DNA: TGTGCCAGCAGCCTAGGTGGGGGGCCTCGAAACACCATATATTTT

J gene: TRBJ1-1
D gene: -
V gene: TRBV19
clone size: -
CDR3 protein: CASSISGEYTEAFF
CDR3 DNA: TGTGCCAGTAGTATATCAGGGGAGTACACTGAAGCTTTCTTT

J gene: TRBJ2-5
D gene: -
V gene: TRBV29-1
clone size: once
CDR3 protein: CSARDLDRGSQETQYF
CDR3 DNA: TGCAGCGCCCGGGATTTGGACAGAGGTTCCCAAGAGACCCAGTACTTC

J gene: TRBJ2-2
D gene: TRBD2
V gene: TRBV4-3
clone size: few
CDR3 protein: CASSQSHSGRTGELFF
CDR3 DNA: TGCGCCAGCAGCCAAAGCCACAGCGGGAGGACCGGGGAGCTGTTTTTT

J gene: TRBJ2-3
D gene: -
V gene: TRBV7-2
clone size: -
CDR3 protein: CASSLKTGTDTQYF
CDR3 DNA: TGTGCCAGCAGCTTAAAGACTGGAACAGATACGCAGTATTTT

J gene: TRBJ2-3
D gene: -
V gene: TRBV9
clone size: few
CDR3 protein: CASSHGSRVDTQYF
CDR3 DNA: TGTGCCAGCAGCCACGGGAGTCGGGTGGATACGCAGTATTTT

J gene: TRBJ1-1
D gene: TRBD1
V gene: TRBV20-1
clone size: many
CDR3 protein: CSAKHTGGTEAFF
CDR3 DNA: TGCAGTGCCAAGCACACAGGGGGAACTGAAGCTTTCTTT

J gene: TRBJ1-1
D gene: -
V gene: TRBV6-2/TRBV6-3
clone size: -
CDR3 protein: CASSFLMGGTEAFF
CDR3 DNA: TGTGCCAGCAGTTTTCTGATGGGGGGGACTGAAGCTTTCTTT

J gene: TRBJ1-1
D gene: -
V gene: TRBV19
clone size: -
CDR3 protein: CARQTAGTTEAFF
CDR3 DNA: TGTGCCAGGCAGACAGCCGGAACGACTGAAGCTTTCTTT

J gene: TRBJ2-1
D gene: -
V gene: TRBV29-1
clone size: -
CDR3 protein: CSVEDSGLSYNEQFF
CDR3 DNA: TGCAGCGTTGAAGACTCGGGACTTTCCTACAATGAGCAGTTCTTC

J gene: TRBJ1-1
D gene: -
V gene: TRBV27
clone size: -
CDR3 protein: CASNKDKANTEAFF
CDR3 DNA: TGTGCCAGCAATAAAGACAAAGCGAACACTGAAGCTTTCTTT

J gene: TRBJ2-7
D gene: -
V gene: TRBV7-7
clone size: few
CDR3 protein: CASSLEKGSEQYF
CDR3 DNA: TGTGCCAGCAGCTTAGAAAAGGGCTCCGAGCAGTACTTC

J gene: TRBJ1-4
D gene: -
V gene: TRBV12-3/TRBV12-4
clone size: many
CDR3 protein: CASSLLGLSNEKLFF
CDR3 DNA: TGTGCCAGCAGTCTCCTCGGACTGTCTAATGAAAAACTGTTTTTT

J gene: TRBJ1-4
D gene: -
V gene: TRBV11-2
clone size: few
CDR3 protein: CASSLVRGSGRNEKLFF
CDR3 DNA: TGTGCCAGCAGCTTAGTTCGAGGCTCTGGGAGAAATGAAAAACTGTTTTTT

J gene: TRBJ2-3
D gene: -
V gene: TRBV6-2/TRBV6-3
clone size: -
CDR3 protein: CASSPSRLRTDTQYF
CDR3 DNA: TGTGCCAGCAGCCCAAGCCGCCTACGGACAGATACGCAGTATTTT

J gene: TRBJ2-6
D gene: -
V gene: TRBV9
clone size: many
CDR3 protein: CASSDPSGANVLTF
CDR3 DNA: TGTGCCAGCAGCGACCCCTCTGGGGCCAACGTCCTGACTTTC

J gene: TRBJ1-3
D gene: -
V gene: TRBV4-1
clone size: -
CDR3 protein: CASSQEPGGPSSGNTIYF
CDR3 DNA: TGCGCCAGCAGCCAGGAACCGGGGGGACCAAGCTCTGGAAACACCATATATTTT

J gene: TRBJ1-1
D gene: -
V gene: TRBV20-1
clone size: few
CDR3 protein: CSAGGFFEAFF
CDR3 DNA: TGCAGTGCTGGCGGTTTCTTCGAAGCTTTCTTT

J gene: TRBJ2-1
D gene: TRBD2
V gene: TRBV9
clone size: -
CDR3 protein: CASSVVGGRVDEQFF
CDR3 DNA: TGTGCCAGCAGCGTAGTAGGCGGGAGGGTGGATGAGCAGTTCTTC

J gene: TRBJ2-1
D gene: -
V gene: TRBV5-1
clone size: few
CDR3 protein: CAGSFTGNEQFF
CDR3 DNA: TGCGCCGGCAGCTTTACAGGGAATGAGCAGTTCTTC

J gene: TRBJ1-2
D gene: -
V gene: TRBV29-1
clone size: few
CDR3 protein: CSVVEGGYGYTF
CDR3 DNA: TGCAGCGTTGTAGAGGGTGGCTATGGCTACACCTTC

J gene: TRBJ2-1
D gene: -
V gene: TRBV5-1
clone size: -
CDR3 protein: CASGLEDQRNEQFF
CDR3 DNA: TGCGCCAGCGGCTTGGAGGACCAAAGGAATGAGCAGTTCTTC

J gene: TRBJ2-3
D gene: -
V gene: TRBV12-3/TRBV12-4
clone size: -
CDR3 protein: CASSLPPGGTDDTQYF
CDR3 DNA: TGTGCCAGCAGTTTGCCCCCCGGCGGGACAGACGATACGCAGTATTTT

J gene: TRBJ2-3
D gene: TRBD2
V gene: TRBV7-3
clone size: -
CDR3 protein: CASSTQAGGPADTQYF
CDR3 DNA: TGTGCCAGCAGCACTCAAGCGGGAGGGCCGGCAGATACGCAGTATTTT

J gene: TRBJ2-1
D gene: -
V gene: TRBV5-8
clone size: few
CDR3 protein: CASSNPQANLRDEQFF
CDR3 DNA: TGTGCCAGCAGCAACCCGCAAGCCAACCTTAGAGATGAGCAGTTCTTC

J gene: TRBJ2-1
D gene: TRBD2
V gene: TRBV2
clone size: few
CDR3 protein: CASKFNRGGSYNEQFF
CDR3 DNA: TGTGCCAGCAAGTTTAATCGGGGGGGCTCCTACAATGAGCAGTTCTTC

J gene: TRBJ1-2
D gene: -
V gene: TRBV24-1
clone size: few
CDR3 protein: CATSRVGYGYTF
CDR3 DNA: TGTGCCACCAGTCGAGTGGGCTATGGCTACACCTTC

J gene: TRBJ2-1
D gene: TRBD2
V gene: TRBV12-3/TRBV12-4
clone size: -
CDR3 protein: CASSFGAGGINEQFF
CDR3 DNA: TGTGCCAGCAGTTTTGGAGCGGGAGGGATAAATGAGCAGTTCTTC

J gene: TRBJ2-3
D gene: -
V gene: TRBV7-9
clone size: many
CDR3 protein: CASSRADTQYF
CDR3 DNA: TGCGCCAGCAGTAGGGCGGATACGCAGTATTTT